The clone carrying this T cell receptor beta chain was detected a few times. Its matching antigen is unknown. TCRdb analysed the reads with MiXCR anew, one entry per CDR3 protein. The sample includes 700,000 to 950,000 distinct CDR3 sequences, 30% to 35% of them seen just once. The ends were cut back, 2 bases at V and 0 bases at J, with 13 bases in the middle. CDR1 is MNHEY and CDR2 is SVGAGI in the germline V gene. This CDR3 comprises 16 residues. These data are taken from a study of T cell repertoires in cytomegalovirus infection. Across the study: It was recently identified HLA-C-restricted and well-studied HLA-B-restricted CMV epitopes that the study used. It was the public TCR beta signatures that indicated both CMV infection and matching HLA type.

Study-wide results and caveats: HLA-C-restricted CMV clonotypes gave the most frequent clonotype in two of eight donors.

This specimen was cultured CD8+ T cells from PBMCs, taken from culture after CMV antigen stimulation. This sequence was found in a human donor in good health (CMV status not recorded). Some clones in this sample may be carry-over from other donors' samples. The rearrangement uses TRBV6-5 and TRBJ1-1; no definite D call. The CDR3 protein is CASSYIGELMNTEAFF. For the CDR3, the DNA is TGTGCCAGCAGTTACATTGGGGAGCTTATGAACACTGAAGCTTTCTTT.